This T cell receptor (beta chain) appears in the sequencing data of a study of control samples from healthy donors and cancer patients. The CDR3 runs to 12 residues. Trimming took off 7 bases at V and 4 bases at J, with 10 bases between the two ends. Only in-frame clones appear in the TCRdb table, and some are missing; sequencing was by immunoSEQ multiplex PCR. The table lists about 150,000 clones, roughly 92% of them singletons. The V call is TRBV12-3 or TRBV12-4, the J call TRBJ1-2; D not certain. The sequence came from a young woman in good health. Specimen: blood. The CDR3 DNA reads TGTGCCAGCACAGAGATCCCCTATGGCTACACCTTC. Its protein is CASTEIPYGYTF.